This TCR beta chain was found in a study of control samples from healthy donors and cancer patients. The V gene's germline CDR1 is SEHNR and CDR2 FQNEAQ (reference sequence). CDR3 length: 15 amino acids. Deletions cut 7 bases from V and 0 bases from J, with 15 bases between. The table came from immunoSEQ multiplex PCR; TCRdb's copy has only in-frame clones and leaves some out. The sample lists about 180,000 clones, nearly 90% seen once, with around 1.5% in the top ten. The sequence was obtained from a woman between 50 and 59 years old in good health. The chain links TRBV7-9 to TRBJ1-2, with TRBD1 as a possible D gene (6 bases). Sequences were obtained from blood. The CDR3 loop reads CASTLNPGANYGYTF. The DNA for the CDR3 is TGTGCCAGCACCCTCAACCCAGGGGCTAACTATGGCTACACCTTC.